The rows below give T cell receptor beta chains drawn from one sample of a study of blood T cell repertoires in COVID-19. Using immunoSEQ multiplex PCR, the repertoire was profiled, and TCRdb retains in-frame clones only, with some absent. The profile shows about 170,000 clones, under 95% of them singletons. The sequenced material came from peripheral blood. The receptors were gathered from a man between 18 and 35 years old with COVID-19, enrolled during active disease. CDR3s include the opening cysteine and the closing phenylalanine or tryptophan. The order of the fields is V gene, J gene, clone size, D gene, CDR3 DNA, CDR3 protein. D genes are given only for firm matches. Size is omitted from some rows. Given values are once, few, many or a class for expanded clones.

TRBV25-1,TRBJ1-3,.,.,TGTGCCAGCATGGTGAGCTCTGGAAACACCATATATTTT,CASMVSSGNTIYF
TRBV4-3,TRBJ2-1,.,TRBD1,TGCGCCAGCAGCCAAGAGGGGACAGGGAACAATGAGCAGTTCTTC,CASSQEGTGNNEQFF
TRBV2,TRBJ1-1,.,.,TGTGCCAGCAGAAATAATCAGCGAGGGATCACTGAAGCTTTCTTT,CASRNNQRGITEAFF
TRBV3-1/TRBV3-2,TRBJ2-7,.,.,TGTGCCAGCAGCCAAACCCCACTAAACGAGCAGTACTTC,CASSQTPLNEQYF
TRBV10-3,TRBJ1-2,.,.,TGTGCCATCAGTGACGGACAGACTAACTATGGCTACACCTTC,CAISDGQTNYGYTF
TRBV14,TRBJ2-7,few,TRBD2,TGTGCCAGCAGCCACAGGACTAGCGGGACCTACGAGCAGTACTTC,CASSHRTSGTYEQYF
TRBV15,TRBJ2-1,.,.,TGTGCCACCACCGCATGGGAGACACAAAACAATGAGCAGTTCTTC,CATTAWETQNNEQFF
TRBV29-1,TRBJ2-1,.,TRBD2,TGCAGCGTTGGGGGCGGGAGCTCCTACAATGAGCAGTTCTTC,CSVGGGSSYNEQFF
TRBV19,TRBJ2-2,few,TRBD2,TGTGCCAGTAGTATCGCGCCAGCGGGAGGGTACGTCACCGGGGAGCTGTTTTTT,CASSIAPAGGYVTGELFF
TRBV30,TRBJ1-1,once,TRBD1,TGTGCCTGGAGTCCAGGGGGCCGGGCTGAAGCTTTCTTT,CAWSPGGRAEAFF
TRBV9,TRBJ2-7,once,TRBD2,TGTGCCAGCAGCCCCCCGGGACTAGCGGGAGGGTCCTACGAGCAGTACTTC,CASSPPGLAGGSYEQYF
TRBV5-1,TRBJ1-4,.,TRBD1,TGCGCCAGCAGCTTGGGGGGACAGGGGAACGAAAAACTGCTTTTT,CASSLGGQGNEKLLF
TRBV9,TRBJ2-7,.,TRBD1,TGTGCCAGCAGCGTATCGGGACAGATGGACGAGCAGTACTTC,CASSVSGQMDEQYF
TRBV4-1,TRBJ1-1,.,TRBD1,TGCGCCAGCGCTGGGACAGGTCTGTCGTCGGAGACTGAAGCTTTCTTT,CASAGTGLSSETEAFF
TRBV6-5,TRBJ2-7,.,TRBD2,TGTGCCAGCGGGGGGACTAGCGGGTTATCCTACGAGCAGTACTTC,CASGGTSGLSYEQYF
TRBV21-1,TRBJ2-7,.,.,TGTGCCAGCAAACGAGTACAGGGGGGGGACTACGAGCAGTACTTC,CASKRVQGGDYEQYF
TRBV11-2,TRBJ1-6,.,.,TGTGCCAGCAGCCCGTTGATACAAAATAATTCACCCCTCCACTTT,CASSPLIQNNSPLHF
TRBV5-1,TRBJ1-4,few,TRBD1,TGCGCCAGCAGCTTTCAGGGGGCTAATGAAAAACTGTTTTTT,CASSFQGANEKLFF
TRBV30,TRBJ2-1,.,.,TGTGCCTGGAGCCAGGATAGTGAGCAGTTCTTC,CAWSQDSEQFF
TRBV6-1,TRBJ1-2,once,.,TGTGCCAGCAGTGAACGAACAGGGAGAAGTGGCTACACCTTC,CASSERTGRSGYTF
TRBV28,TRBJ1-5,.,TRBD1,TGTGCCAGCAGTTTATCGGACCCGGGACAGGTCTTTCGCAATCAGCCCCAGCATTTT,CASSLSDPGQVFRNQPQHF
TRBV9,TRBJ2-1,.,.,TGTGCCAGCAGCGTAGGCTCCAGTCCGGGGAATGAGCAGTTCTTC,CASSVGSSPGNEQFF
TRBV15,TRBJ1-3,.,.,TGTGCCACCAGCCTTAGGGGGACCTCTGGAAACACCATATATTTT,CATSLRGTSGNTIYF
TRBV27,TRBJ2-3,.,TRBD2,TGTGCCAGCAGTTCACTAGCGGGAGGTGCGACAGATACGCAGTATTTT,CASSSLAGGATDTQYF
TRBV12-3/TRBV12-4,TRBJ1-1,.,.,TGTGCCAGCAGTTTGGGCAGGTACACTGAAGCTTTCTTT,CASSLGRYTEAFF
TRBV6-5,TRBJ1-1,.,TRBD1,TGTGCCAGCAGTCCCCAAGACAGGGAAATCACTGAAGCTTTCTTT,CASSPQDREITEAFF
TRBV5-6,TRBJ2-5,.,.,TGTGCCAGCAGCTCCGGGGGGCTCCAAGAGACCCAGTACTTC,CASSSGGLQETQYF
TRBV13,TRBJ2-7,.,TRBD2,TGTGCCAGCAGCTTAGAGCGGGAGGCCCCTGGGAACTTC,CASSLEREAPGNF
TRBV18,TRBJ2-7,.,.,TGTGCCAGCTCCCCCAGCAGGGGTAGGGACGAGCAGTACTTC,CASSPSRGRDEQYF
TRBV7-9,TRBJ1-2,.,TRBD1,TGTGCCAGCAGCTCCCGAACAGGGGGCGCAAACTATGGCTACACCTTC,CASSSRTGGANYGYTF
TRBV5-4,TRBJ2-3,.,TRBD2,TGTGCCAGCAGGATGACACTAGCGAGGGGTACAGATACGCAGTATTTT,CASRMTLARGTDTQYF
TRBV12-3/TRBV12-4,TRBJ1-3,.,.,TGTGCCAGCAGTTACAGGGTGCACACCATATATTTT,CASSYRVHTIYF
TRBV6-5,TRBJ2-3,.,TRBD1,TGTGCCAGCAGTCGCGGGGGACAGGGGACAGATACGCAGTATTTT,CASSRGGQGTDTQYF
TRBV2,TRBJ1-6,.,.,TGTGCCAGCATCCGAAGCGGGAACTATAATTCACCCCTCCACTTT,CASIRSGNYNSPLHF
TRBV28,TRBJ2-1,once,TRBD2,TGTGCCACCCGAGGCCTAGCGGGAGCAATGAATGAGCAGTTCTTC,CATRGLAGAMNEQFF
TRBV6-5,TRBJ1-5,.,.,TGTGCCAGCGCCGACTTCCAGGGTCAGCCCCAGCATTTT,CASADFQGQPQHF
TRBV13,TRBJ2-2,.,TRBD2,TGTGCCAGCAGCTTAGGCTCGGGAGGGCCGGGCGGGGAGCTGTTTTTT,CASSLGSGGPGGELFF
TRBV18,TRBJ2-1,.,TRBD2,TGTGCCAGCTCACCCCGACTAGCGGGAGGGCACGATGAGCAGTTCTTC,CASSPRLAGGHDEQFF
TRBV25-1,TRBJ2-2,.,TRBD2,TGTGCCAGCAGTGACCTTAGCGGGAGGGCTTCATCCACCGGGGAGCTGTTTTTT,CASSDLSGRASSTGELFF
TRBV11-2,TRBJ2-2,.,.,TGTGCCAGCAGCTTCAGGGGTACCGGGGAGCTGTTTTTT,CASSFRGTGELFF
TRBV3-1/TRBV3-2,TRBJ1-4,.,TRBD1,TGTGCCAGCAGCCAAGGGAGGACAGGCCTGAATGAAAAACTGCTTTTT,CASSQGRTGLNEKLLF
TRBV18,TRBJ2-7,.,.,TGTGCCAGCTCACCAAACAGAGATTCCTACGAGCAGTACTTC,CASSPNRDSYEQYF